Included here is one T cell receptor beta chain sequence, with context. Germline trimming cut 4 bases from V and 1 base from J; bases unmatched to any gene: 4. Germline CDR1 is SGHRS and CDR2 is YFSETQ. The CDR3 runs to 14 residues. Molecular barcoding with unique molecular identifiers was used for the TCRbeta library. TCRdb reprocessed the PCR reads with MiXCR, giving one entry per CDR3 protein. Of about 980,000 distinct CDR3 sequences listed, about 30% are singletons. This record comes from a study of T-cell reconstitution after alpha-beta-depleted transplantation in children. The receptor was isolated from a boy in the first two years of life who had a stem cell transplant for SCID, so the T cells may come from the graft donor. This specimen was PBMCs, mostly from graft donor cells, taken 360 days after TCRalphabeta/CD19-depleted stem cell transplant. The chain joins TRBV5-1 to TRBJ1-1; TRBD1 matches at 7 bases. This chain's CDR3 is CASSAQGGNTEAFF. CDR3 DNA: TGCGCCAGCAGCGCGCAGGGGGGGAACACTGAAGCTTTCTTT.